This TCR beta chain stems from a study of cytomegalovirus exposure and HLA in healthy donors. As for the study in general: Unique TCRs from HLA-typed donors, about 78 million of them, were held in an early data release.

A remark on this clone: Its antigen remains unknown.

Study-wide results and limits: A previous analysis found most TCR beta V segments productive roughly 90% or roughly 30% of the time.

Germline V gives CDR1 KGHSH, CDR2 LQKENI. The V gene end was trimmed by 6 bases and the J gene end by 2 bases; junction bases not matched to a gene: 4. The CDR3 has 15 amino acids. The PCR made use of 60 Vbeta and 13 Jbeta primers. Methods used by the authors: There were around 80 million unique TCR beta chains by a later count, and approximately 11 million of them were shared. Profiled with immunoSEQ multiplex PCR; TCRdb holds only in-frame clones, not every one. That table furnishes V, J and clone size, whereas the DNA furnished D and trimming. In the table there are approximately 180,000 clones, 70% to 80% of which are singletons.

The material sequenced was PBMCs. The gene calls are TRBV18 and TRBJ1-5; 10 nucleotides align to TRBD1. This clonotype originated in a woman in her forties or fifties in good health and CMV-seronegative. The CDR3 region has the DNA TGTGCCAGCTCTCAGGGGACAGGGGGCAATCAGCCCCAGCATTTT. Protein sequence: CASSQGTGGNQPQHF. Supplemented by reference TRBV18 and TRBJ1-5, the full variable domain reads NAGVMQNPRHLVRRRGQEARLRCSPMKGHSHVYWYRQLPEEGLKFMVYLQKENIIDESGMPKERFSAEFPKEGPSILRIQQVVRGDSAAYFCASSQGTGGNQPQHFGDGTRLSIL.